These 18 T cell receptor beta chains were sequenced from one sample in a study of human T cells and chemical hapten exposure. TCRdb reprocessed the RACE reads via MiXCR and lists one record per CDR3 protein. The data contain 380,000 or so distinct CDR3 sequences, about 5% of them seen just once; the ten biggest clones take up under 9.5%. The time point denotes: pre-sensitization, week 0. The treatment was: therapeutic diphenylcyclopropenone sensitization with weekly scalp DPC. The specimen comprised whole blood, sampled in connection with sensitization to the hapten diphenylcyclopropenone (DPC). The source of these receptors is a woman younger than 30 with alopecia areata. Some clones in this sample may be carry-over from other donors' samples.

In this sample, this clonotype turned up a few times. CDR3 coding DNA: TGTGCCACCAGTGATTCCCCGGGACAGGGGGAGCAGTACTTC. It specifies CATSDSPGQGEQYF. This chain links TRBV24-1 with TRBJ2-7; 10 bases are shared with TRBD1. Trimming took 2 bases from V and 7 from J; bases not matched to a gene: 4. The CDR3 sequence is 14 residues long. Per germline, CDR1 KGHDR and CDR2 SFDVKD.

The table lists this clonotype with many counts. The gene calls are TRBV4-2 and TRBJ1-6, with D possibly matching TRBD1 (5 bases). CDR3 size: 15 residues. Germline assignment: CDR1 LGHNA and CDR2 YNFKEQ. The V gene lost 0 bases and the J gene lost 6 bases, with 9 bases spanning the gap. Here the CDR3 reads CASSQETAINSPLHF. CDR3 in DNA: TGTGCCAGCAGCCAAGAGACAGCAATTAATTCACCCCTCCACTTT.

The chain's CDR3 is CASSATASFATEAFF. CDR3 DNA: TGTGCCAGCAGTGCTACAGCGTCCTTTGCAACTGAAGCTTTCTTT. This chain links TRBV6-4 with TRBJ1-1, with D uncertain. Germline CDR1 reads MRHNA; CDR2 reads SNTAGT. Trimming took off 4 bases at V and 5 bases at J, with 17 bases between the two ends. This CDR3 region has 15 residues.

This clonotype was detected once. The chain links TRBV3-1 to TRBJ2-6; D remains ambiguous. V lost 5 bases and J 0 bases, leaving 11 bases between the germline ends. Germline V lookup: CDR1 LGHDT, CDR2 YNNKEL (reference sequence). The CDR3 has 16 residues. The CDR3: CASSLFSTSGANVLTF. The CDR3 DNA sequence: TGTGCCAGCAGCTTATTCTCAACCTCTGGGGCCAACGTCCTGACTTTC.

This clonotype was observed many times. The V call is TRBV5-4, the J call TRBJ2-1, with unresolved D. Germline V gives CDR1 SGHNT, CDR2 YYREEE (reference sequence). V was cut by 1 base and J by 10 bases, with 15 bases left in between. This CDR3 spans 14 amino acids. As DNA, the CDR3 is TGTGCCAGCAGCTTGTACTCCAACTCTCGGGAGCAGTTCTTC. It translates to CASSLYSNSREQFF.

This clonotype was observed a few times. This sequence joins TRBV12-3 or TRBV12-4 and TRBJ1-4, with D tentatively TRBD1 (6 bases). CDR3 size: 14 residues. The ends were cut back, 2 bases at V and 4 bases at J, with 8 bases in the middle. CDR3 DNA sequence: TGTGCCAGCAGTTTAAGGGGGGGTAATGAAAAACTGTTTTTT. Protein product: CASSLRGGNEKLFF.

This clonotype was detected ten times or more. The chain combines TRBV28 with TRBJ2-1, with 10 bases aligning to TRBD2. Germline values: CDR1 MDHEN, CDR2 SYDVKM. The V and J ends lost 11 bases and 5 bases, in that order; junction bases with no gene match: 9. The length of the CDR3 is 14 residues. CDR3 in amino acids: CACTLAGGHNEQFF. CDR3 in DNA: TGTGCCTGCACGTTAGCGGGGGGACACAATGAGCAGTTCTTC.

This clonotype was found a few times. The V and J genes are TRBV7-9 and TRBJ1-5, with a possible D match to TRBD1 (6 bases). Germline V gene lookup returns CDR1 SEHNR and CDR2 FQNEAQ (reference sequence). The V end lost 5 bases, the J end lost 1 base, and 18 bases lay between the germline ends. The CDR3 sequence is 17 residues long. The CDR3 coding sequence is TGTGCCAGCAGCGAAGGGGGTCCCACACCGAGCAATCAGCCCCAGCATTTT. Residues: CASSEGGPTPSNQPQHF.

The V and J genes are TRBV4-1 and TRBJ2-4; TRBD2 matches at 11 bases. This CDR3 is built from 18 residues. CDR1 and CDR2 (germline): MGHRA, YSYEKL. With 1 base clipped from V and 0 bases from J, the junction kept 5 bases outside the gene matches. DNA for the CDR3: TGCGCCAGCAGCCAAGGGCTAGCGGGGGGAGAAGCCAAAAACATTCAGTACTTC. Protein product: CASSQGLAGGEAKNIQYF.

This clonotype was observed a handful of times. V gene TRBV7-6 combines with J gene TRBJ2-3; 8 bases line up with TRBD1. Trimming took 6 bases from V and 1 from J; bases not matched to a gene: 6. The germline CDR1 and CDR2 sequences are SGHVS and FNYEAQ. This CDR3 comprises 15 residues. CDR3 sequence reads: CASSQTGVRTDTQYF. Written as DNA, the CDR3 is TGTGCCAGCAGTCAGACAGGGGTTCGCACAGATACGCAGTATTTT.

This clonotype was observed many times. The chain couples TRBV12-3 or TRBV12-4 to TRBJ2-7; 9 bases agree with TRBD1. Trimming took 5 bases from V and 1 from J; bases not matched to a gene: 9. The CDR3 length is 16 residues. The CDR3 DNA follows: TGTGCCAGCAGTCCGCGACAGGGGGAAATATCCTACGAGCAGTACTTC. It specifies CASSPRQGEISYEQYF.

The rearrangement uses TRBV6-5 and TRBJ2-7, with D maybe TRBD1 (5 bases). V was pared by 5 bases and J by 1 base, with 9 bases between. The CDR3 loop spans 13 amino acids. CDR1 is MNHEY and CDR2 is SVGAGI in the germline V gene. As DNA, the CDR3 is TGTGCCAGCAGTGGCAGGGAATCCTACGAGCAGTACTTC. This gives the protein CASSGRESYEQYF.

The J gene is TRBJ2-1, the V gene TRBV29-1; 8 positions match TRBD1. The V and J ends lost 6 bases and 6 bases, in that order; junction bases with no gene match: 4. This CDR3 is built from 12 residues. In germline, CDR1 is SQVTM, CDR2 ANQGSEA. The CDR3 is CSVTGVGNEQFF. The CDR3 DNA follows: TGCAGCGTGACAGGGGTGGGCAATGAGCAGTTCTTC.

This clonotype was picked up many times. The V and J genes are TRBV5-1 and TRBJ1-2; perhaps TRBD1 as D (5 bases). Deletions cut 2 bases from V and 3 bases from J, with 8 bases between. Germline CDR1 SGHRS, CDR2 YFSETQ. The CDR3 runs to 13 residues. The CDR3 region is CASSFDSDYGYTF. The CDR3 nucleotides read TGCGCCAGCAGCTTCGACAGCGACTATGGCTACACCTTC.

This clonotype has more than one count but fewer than ten. This chain connects TRBV29-1 to TRBJ1-2; D gene uncertain. This CDR3 contains 11 residues. Germline V CDR1 and CDR2: SQVTM, ANQGSEA. V shed 5 bases and J shed 8 bases, with 12 bases lying between them. The CDR3 DNA reads TGCAGCGTTCAAACGGCAGGAGGCTACACCTTC. Translating gives CSVQTAGGYTF.

V is TRBV6-2 or TRBV6-3 and J is TRBJ2-3, with TRBD1 matching over 7 bases. V shed 6 bases and J 5 bases; nucleotides not matched to a gene: 5. The CDR3 contains 13 residues. Germline lookup yields CDR1 MNHEY and CDR2 SVGEGT. The CDR3 is CASRRTGLDTQYF. In nucleotides, the CDR3 is TGTGCCAGCAGACGGACAGGCCTAGATACGCAGTATTTT.

This clonotype has just a few counts. The chain combines TRBV7-2 with TRBJ2-1; 12 bases line up with TRBD2. The V and J ends lost 5 bases and 7 bases, in that order; junction bases with no gene match: 15. Germline assignment: CDR1 SGHTA and CDR2 FQGNSA. This CDR3 has 18 amino acids. The CDR3 reads CASSLLAGGPQRRNEQFF. The CDR3 DNA is TGTGCCAGCAGCCTACTAGCGGGGGGACCCCAGAGGAGAAATGAGCAGTTCTTC.

The sample holds many counts of this clonotype. The J gene is TRBJ2-5, the V gene TRBV9, with a tentative D call TRBD2 (5 bases). This CDR3 spans 14 amino acids. The V gene lost 4 bases and the J gene lost 5 bases, with 15 bases spanning the gap. Germline-derived CDR1 and CDR2 are SGDLS and YYNGEE. The CDR3 DNA reads as TGTGCCAGCAGCCCTGATAGTCGAGGGGAGACCCAGTACTTC. This gives the protein CASSPDSRGETQYF.